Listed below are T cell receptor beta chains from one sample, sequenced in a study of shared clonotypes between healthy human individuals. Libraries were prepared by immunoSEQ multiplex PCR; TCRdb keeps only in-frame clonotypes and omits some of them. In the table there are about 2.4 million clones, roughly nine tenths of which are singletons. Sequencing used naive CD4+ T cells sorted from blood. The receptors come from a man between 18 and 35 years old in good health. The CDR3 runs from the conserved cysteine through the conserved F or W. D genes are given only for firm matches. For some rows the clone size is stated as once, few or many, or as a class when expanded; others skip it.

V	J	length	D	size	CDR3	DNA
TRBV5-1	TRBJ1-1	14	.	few	CASSPRWMNTEAFF	TGCGCCAGCAGCCCTAGGTGGATGAACACTGAAGCTTTCTTT
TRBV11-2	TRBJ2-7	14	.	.	CATGNAGRGYEQYF	TGTGCCACAGGGAACGCAGGCCGGGGGTACGAGCAGTACTTC
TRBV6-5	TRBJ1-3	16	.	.	CASSYDGSYTGNTIYF	TGTGCCAGCAGTTACGATGGCAGTTATACTGGAAACACCATATATTTT
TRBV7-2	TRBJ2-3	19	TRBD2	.	CASSLAGLAGGGNTDTQYF	TGTGCCAGCAGCTTAGCGGGACTAGCGGGAGGTGGGAACACAGATACGCAGTATTTT
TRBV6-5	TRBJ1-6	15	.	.	CATGVQQSSNSPLHF	TGTGCCACAGGGGTGCAACAGTCTTCCAATTCACCCCTCCACTTT
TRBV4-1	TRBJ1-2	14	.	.	CASSLEQGGYGYTF	TGCGCCAGCAGCCTCGAGCAGGGTGGCTATGGCTACACCTTC
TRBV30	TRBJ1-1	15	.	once	CAWSVISWGNTEAFF	TGTGCCTGGAGTGTTATTTCCTGGGGGAACACTGAAGCTTTCTTT
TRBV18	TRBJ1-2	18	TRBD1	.	CASSPRLPRGGTGDGYTF	TGTGCCAGCTCACCACGCCTGCCTAGAGGGGGGACAGGAGATGGCTACACCTTC
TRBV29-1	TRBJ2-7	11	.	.	CSTGEAGEQYF	TGCAGCACAGGGGAGGCGGGTGAGCAGTACTTC
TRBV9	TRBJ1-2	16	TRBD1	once	CASSVDRTGHQGGYTF	TGTGCCAGCAGCGTCGACCGGACAGGCCACCAGGGTGGCTACACCTTC
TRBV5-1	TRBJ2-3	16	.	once	CASSQPLGRVTDTQYF	TGCGCCAGCAGCCAACCCCTCGGGCGAGTCACAGATACGCAGTATTTT
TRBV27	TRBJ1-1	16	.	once	CASSRRVGSTYTEAFF	TGTGCCAGCAGCCGAAGGGTTGGCAGTACTTACACTGAAGCTTTCTTT
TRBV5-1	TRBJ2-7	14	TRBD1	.	CASSIRDRGHEQYF	TGCGCCAGCAGCATCCGGGACAGGGGACACGAGCAGTACTTC
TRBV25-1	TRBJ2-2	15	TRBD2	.	CASSEYGRATGELFF	TGTGCCAGCAGTGAATATGGGAGGGCCACCGGGGAGCTGTTTTTT
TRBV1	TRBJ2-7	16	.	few	CTSSQEGFLVTYEQYF	TGCACCAGCAGCCAAGAAGGTTTCCTCGTTACTTACGAGCAGTACTTC
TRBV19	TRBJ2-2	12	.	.	CASDNRPGELFF	TGTGCCAGCGACAATAGGCCCGGGGAGCTGTTTTTT
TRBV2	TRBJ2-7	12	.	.	CASSRTLYEQYF	TGTGCCAGCAGCAGGACTCTTTACGAGCAGTACTTC
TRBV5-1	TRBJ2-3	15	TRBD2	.	CASSGTSGRVDTQYF	TGCGCCAGCAGCGGGACTAGCGGGAGAGTAGATACGCAGTATTTT
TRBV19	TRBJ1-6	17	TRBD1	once	CASSTPRTGVVDSPLHF	TGTGCCAGTAGTACACCTCGGACAGGCGTGGTAGATTCACCCCTCCACTTT
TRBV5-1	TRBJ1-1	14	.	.	CASSFGDRGTEAFF	TGCGCCAGCAGCTTTGGGGATCGGGGAACTGAAGCTTTCTTT
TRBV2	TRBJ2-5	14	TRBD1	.	CASSVQGAGETQYF	TGTGCCAGCAGTGTACAGGGGGCGGGTGAGACCCAGTACTTC
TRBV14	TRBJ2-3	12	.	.	CASSPGGTPQYF	TGTGCCAGCAGCCCTGGAGGGACTCCGCAGTATTTT
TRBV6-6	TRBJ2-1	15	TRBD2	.	CASRTAGSSYNEQFF	TGTGCCAGCAGAACAGCGGGGAGCTCCTACAATGAGCAGTTCTTC
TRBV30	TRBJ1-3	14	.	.	CAWSPTGSGNTIYF	TGTGCCTGGAGCCCGACAGGCTCTGGAAACACCATATATTTT
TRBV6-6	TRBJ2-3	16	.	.	CASSYPFRGGTDTQYF	TGTGCCAGCAGTTACCCCTTTCGGGGAGGCACAGATACGCAGTATTTT
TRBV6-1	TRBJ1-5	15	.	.	CASSEAGISNQPQHF	TGTGCCAGCAGTGAAGCGGGAATTAGCAATCAGCCCCAGCATTTT
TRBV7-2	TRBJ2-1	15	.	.	CASSPRAGSYNEQFF	TGTGCCAGCAGCCCCCGCGCGGGCTCCTACAATGAGCAGTTCTTC
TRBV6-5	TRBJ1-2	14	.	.	CASKSSDGNYGYTF	TGTGCCAGCAAATCTTCCGACGGTAACTATGGCTACACCTTC
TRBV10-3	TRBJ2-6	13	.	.	CATNPSGANVLTF	TGTGCCACTAATCCCTCTGGGGCCAACGTCCTGACTTTC
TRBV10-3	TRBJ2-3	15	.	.	CAISELDSHTDTQYF	TGTGCCATCAGTGAGTTAGACTCCCACACAGATACGCAGTATTTT
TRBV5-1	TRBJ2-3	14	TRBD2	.	CASSPGLAADTQYF	TGCGCCAGCAGCCCAGGACTAGCGGCAGATACGCAGTATTTT
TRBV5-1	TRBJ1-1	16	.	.	CASSLSHGGLGTEAFF	TGCGCCAGCAGCTTGAGTCATGGCGGGTTAGGTACTGAAGCTTTCTTT
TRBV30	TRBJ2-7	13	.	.	CAGGDFGRYEQYF	TGTGCCGGAGGGGATTTCGGTCGGTACGAGCAGTACTTC